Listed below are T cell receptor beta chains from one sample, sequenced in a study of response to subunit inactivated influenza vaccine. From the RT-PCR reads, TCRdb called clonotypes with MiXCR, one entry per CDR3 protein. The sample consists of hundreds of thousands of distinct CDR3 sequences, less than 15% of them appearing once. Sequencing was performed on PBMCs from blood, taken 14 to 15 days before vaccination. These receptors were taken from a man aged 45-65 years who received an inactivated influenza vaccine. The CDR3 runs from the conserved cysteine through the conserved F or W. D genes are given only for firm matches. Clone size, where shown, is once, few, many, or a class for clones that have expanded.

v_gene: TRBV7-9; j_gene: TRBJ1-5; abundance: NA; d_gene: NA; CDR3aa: CASSLGDSYNQPQHF; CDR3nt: TGTGCCAGCAGCTTAGGGGACTCCTACAATCAGCCCCAGCATTTT
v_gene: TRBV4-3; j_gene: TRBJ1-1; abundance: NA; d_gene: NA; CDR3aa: CASSQDGHRNTEAFF; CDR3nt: TGCGCCAGCAGCCAAGATGGGCACCGGAACACTGAAGCTTTCTTT
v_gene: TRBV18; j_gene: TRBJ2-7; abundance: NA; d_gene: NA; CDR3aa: CASSPPMPYEQYF; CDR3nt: TGTGCCAGCTCACCACCGATGCCCTACGAGCAGTACTTC
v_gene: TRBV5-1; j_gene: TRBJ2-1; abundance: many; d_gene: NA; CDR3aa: CASSFWGGENNEQFF; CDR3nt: TGCGCCAGCAGCTTCTGGGGCGGAGAAAACAATGAGCAGTTCTTC
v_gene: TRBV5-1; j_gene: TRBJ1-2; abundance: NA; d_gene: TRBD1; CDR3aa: CASSLGQGARGYTF; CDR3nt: TGCGCCAGCAGCTTGGGACAGGGGGCGCGTGGCTACACCTTC
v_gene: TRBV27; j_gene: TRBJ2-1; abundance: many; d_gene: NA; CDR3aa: CASSLIANYNEQFF; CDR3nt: TGTGCCAGCAGTTTAATAGCGAACTACAATGAGCAGTTCTTC
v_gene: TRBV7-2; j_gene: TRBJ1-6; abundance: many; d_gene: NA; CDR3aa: CASSFVGSYNSPLHF; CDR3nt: TGTGCCAGCAGCTTTGTGGGCTCCTATAATTCACCCCTCCACTTT
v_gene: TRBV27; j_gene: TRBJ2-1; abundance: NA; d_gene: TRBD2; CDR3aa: CASSLLRGGSYNEQFF; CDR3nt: TGTGCCAGCAGTCTCTTACGGGGGGGCTCCTACAATGAGCAGTTCTTC
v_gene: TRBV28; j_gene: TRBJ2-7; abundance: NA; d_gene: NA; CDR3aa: CATAGVIYEQYF; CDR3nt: TGTGCCACGGCCGGGGTTATCTACGAGCAGTACTTC
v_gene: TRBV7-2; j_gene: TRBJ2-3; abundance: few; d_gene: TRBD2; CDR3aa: CASSLMRGALDTQYF; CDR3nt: TGTGCCAGCAGCTTAATGCGGGGGGCATTAGATACGCAGTATTTT
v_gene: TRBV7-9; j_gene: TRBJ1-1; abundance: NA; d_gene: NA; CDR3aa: CASSKGREDTEAFF; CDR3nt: TGTGCCAGCAGCAAAGGGAGGGAGGACACTGAAGCTTTCTTT
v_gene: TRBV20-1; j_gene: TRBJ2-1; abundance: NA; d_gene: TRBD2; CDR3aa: CSARVRFYTSGRNEQFF; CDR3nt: TGCAGTGCTAGAGTACGGTTTTACACTAGCGGTAGGAATGAGCAGTTCTTC
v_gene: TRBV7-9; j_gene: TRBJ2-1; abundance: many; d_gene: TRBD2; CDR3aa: CASSLPSGRADEQFF; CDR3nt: TGTGCCAGCAGCTTACCCAGCGGGAGGGCCGATGAGCAGTTCTTC
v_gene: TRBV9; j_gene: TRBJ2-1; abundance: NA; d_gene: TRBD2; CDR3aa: CASSVAGGSSSYNEQFF; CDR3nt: TGTGCCAGCAGCGTAGCAGGCGGGAGTAGTTCCTACAATGAGCAGTTCTTC
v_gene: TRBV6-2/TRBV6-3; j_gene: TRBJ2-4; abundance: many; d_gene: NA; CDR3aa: CASSQGGVFNIQYF; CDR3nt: TGTGCCAGCAGCCAGGGGGGGGTTTTCAACATTCAGTACTTC
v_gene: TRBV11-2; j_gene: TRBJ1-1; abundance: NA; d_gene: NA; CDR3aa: CASSWDSRIAEAFF; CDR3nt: TGTGCCAGCAGCTGGGACTCTCGAATCGCTGAAGCTTTCTTT
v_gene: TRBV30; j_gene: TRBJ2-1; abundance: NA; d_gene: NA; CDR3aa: CAWRGAPTYNEQFF; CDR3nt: TGTGCCTGGAGAGGGGCCCCCACCTACAATGAGCAGTTCTTC
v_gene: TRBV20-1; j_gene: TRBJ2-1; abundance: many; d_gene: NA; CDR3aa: CSASDFEGPWSYNEQFF; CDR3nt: TGCAGTGCTAGTGATTTCGAGGGGCCATGGTCCTACAATGAGCAGTTCTTC
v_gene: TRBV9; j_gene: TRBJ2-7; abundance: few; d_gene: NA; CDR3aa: CASSVAPWGVYEQYF; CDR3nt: TGTGCCAGCAGCGTAGCCCCCTGGGGCGTCTACGAGCAGTACTTC
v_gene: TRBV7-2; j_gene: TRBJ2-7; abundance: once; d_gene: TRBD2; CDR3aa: CASSLLAGGSEQYF; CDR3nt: TGTGCCAGCAGCTTACTAGCGGGAGGTTCCGAGCAGTACTTC
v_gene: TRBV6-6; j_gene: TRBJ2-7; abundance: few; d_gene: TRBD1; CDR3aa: CASSYTGGYEQYF; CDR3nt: TGTGCCAGCAGTTATACAGGGGGCTACGAGCAGTACTTC
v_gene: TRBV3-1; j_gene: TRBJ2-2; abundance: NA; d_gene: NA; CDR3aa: CASSPKGEDTGELFF; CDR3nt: TGTGCCAGCAGCCCCAAGGGGGAGGACACCGGGGAGCTGTTTTTT
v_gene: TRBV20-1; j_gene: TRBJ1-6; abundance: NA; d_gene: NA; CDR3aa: CSARGPEGQTPLHF; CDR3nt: TGCAGTGCTAGGGGTCCGGAGGGGCAGACACCCCTCCACTTT